These 18 T cell receptor beta chains were sequenced from one sample in a study of cytomegalovirus exposure and HLA in healthy donors. PCR amplification relied on 60 Vbeta primers (plus 13 Jbeta primers). Assay used: immunoSEQ multiplex PCR; TCRdb lists only in-frame clones, some missing. Of 100,000 to 150,000 clones in the sample, around 8.5% were seen once. Sequencing used PBMCs. The source is a man aged 40-55 years in good health and CMV-seronegative.

The table lists this clone with a few counts. This chain joins TRBV9 and TRBJ1-2, with 7 positions matching TRBD1. This CDR3 has 13 residues. After removal of 4 bases from V and 4 bases from J, the junction contained 4 bases not matched to a gene. Per the germline V gene, CDR1 is SGDLS and CDR2 is YYNGEE. This CDR3 is CASSPGQIYGYTF. The CDR3 region has the DNA TGTGCCAGCAGCCCGGGACAGATCTATGGCTACACCTTC.

This clone was recorded a few times. This sequence joins TRBV4-1 and TRBJ2-1, with TRBD1 matching over 10 bases. The CDR3 totals 15 residues. Germline lookup yields CDR1 MGHRA and CDR2 YSYEKL. The trim removed 0 bases at V and 8 bases at J, leaving 4 bases unmatched. The CDR3 is CASSQDQDRGYEQFF. The CDR3 coding sequence is TGCGCCAGCAGCCAAGATCAGGACAGGGGGTATGAGCAGTTCTTC.

This clone was counted between two and nine times. This chain joins TRBV19 and TRBJ1-2, with 9 positions matching TRBD1. V was pared by 6 bases and J by 6 bases, with 11 bases of the junction left unmatched. CDR3 size: 15 residues. Germline loops: CDR1 LNHDA, CDR2 SQIVND (reference sequence). The CDR3 loop is CASRNADRGIDGYTF. In nucleotides, the CDR3 is TGTGCCAGTAGGAATGCGGACAGGGGAATCGATGGCTACACCTTC.

V usage is TRBV5-6 and J usage is TRBJ2-1; 15 bases are a match to TRBD2. Germline assignment: CDR1 SGHDT and CDR2 YYEEEE. The CDR3 is made up of 17 amino acids. J was trimmed by 7 bases and V by 4 bases; bases with no gene match: 9. As DNA, the CDR3 is TGTGCCAGCAGCCTCTCCCTCGGGACTAGCGGGGGGAATGAGCAGTTCTTC. This gives the protein CASSLSLGTSGGNEQFF.

This clone appeared a few times. The chain is built from TRBV5-4 and TRBJ2-6, with D uncertain. CDR3 length: 14 residues. Germline CDR1 reads SGHNT; CDR2 reads YYREEE (reference sequence). V dropped 9 bases and J dropped 0 bases, with 10 bases sitting between them. The CDR3 loop reads CATGVHSGANVLTF. The DNA for the CDR3 is TGTGCCACCGGAGTCCACTCTGGGGCCAACGTCCTGACTTTC.

V is TRBV11-3 and J is TRBJ2-1; D possibly corresponds to TRBD1 (6 bases). Trimming stripped 3 bases from V and 7 bases from J, with 10 bases between. Germline V gene sequence: CDR1 SGHNT, CDR2 YENEEA. This CDR3 comprises 13 residues. CDR3 bases: TGTGCCAGCAGCTTGAGGGGGACAAATGAGCAGTTCTTC. Encoded protein: CASSLRGTNEQFF.

This clone showed up just a few times. This chain joins TRBV6-1 and TRBJ1-5, with 9 bases aligning to TRBD1. The junction had 2 bases not matched to a gene; V was cut back by 8 bases and J by 6 bases. CDR3 length: 12 amino acids. The V gene's germline CDR1 is MNHNS and CDR2 SASEGT. The CDR3 DNA is TGTGCCAGCGAGGACAGGGGTCAGCCCCAGCATTTT. Its protein is CASEDRGQPQHF.

The rearrangement uses TRBV9 and TRBJ1-2; 7 positions agree with TRBD1. Germline CDR1 and CDR2: SGDLS and YYNGEE. The CDR3 covers 15 residues. V lost 2 bases to trimming and J lost 2 bases; unmatched junction nucleotides: 6. As DNA, the CDR3 is TGTGCCAGCAGCGTGGGACAGACTATAAACTATGGCTACACCTTC. This translates into CASSVGQTINYGYTF.

This clone came up a few times. The V call is TRBV15, the J call TRBJ1-4; 7 nucleotides align to TRBD1. Germline CDR1 is LNHNV and CDR2 is YYDKDF (reference sequence). The CDR3 covers 14 residues. J gave up 8 bases and V 3 bases, and 6 bases lay outside the gene matches. In DNA, the CDR3 is TGTGCCACCAGCAGGGCTGACAGGGCGGAAAAACTGTTTTTT. Protein sequence: CATSRADRAEKLFF.

This rearrangement joins TRBV19 to TRBJ1-4, with TRBD1 as a possible D gene (6 bases). In germline, CDR1 is LNHDA, CDR2 SQIVND (reference sequence). This CDR3 is 15 amino acids long. V shed 5 bases and J shed 0 bases, with 10 bases lying between them. The CDR3 sequence: CASSARQATNEKLFF. The CDR3 DNA follows: TGTGCCAGTAGTGCCAGACAGGCAACTAATGAAAAACTGTTTTTT.

The chain joins TRBV9 to TRBJ2-2, with D possibly matching TRBD2 (7 bases). This CDR3 spans 17 amino acids. Germline V gene sequence: CDR1 SGDLS, CDR2 YYNGEE. Trimming stripped 4 bases from V and 4 bases from J, with 20 bases between. DNA of the CDR3: TGTGCCAGCAGCCCGACGGGGGGCGCGGTCGCCACCGGGGAGCTGTTTTTT. Translating it yields CASSPTGGAVATGELFF. The whole variable domain, filled in from reference TRBV9 and TRBJ2-2, reads DSGVTQTPKHLITATGQRVTLRCSPRSGDLSVYWYQQSLDQGLQFLIQYYNGEERAKGNILERFSAQQFPDLHSELNLSSLELGDSALYFCASSPTGGAVATGELFFGEGSRLTVL.

This clone was seen a handful of times. The chain has TRBV5-1 and TRBJ2-5, with 11 positions matching TRBD2. V was pared by 4 bases and J by 5 bases, with 7 bases of the junction left unmatched. Germline values: CDR1 SGHRS, CDR2 YFSETQ. The CDR3 totals 15 residues. In nucleotides, the CDR3 is TGCGCCAGCAGCCCGTCTAGCGGGGGGTTGGAGACCCAGTACTTC. Translated: CASSPSSGGLETQYF. The full variable domain, rest sourced from reference TRBV5-1 and TRBJ2-5, is KAGVTQTPRYLIKTRGQQVTLSCSPISGHRSVSWYQQTPGQGLQFLFEYFSETQRNKGNFPGRFSGRQFSNSRSEMNVSTLELGDSALYLCASSPSSGGLETQYFGPGTRLLVL.

This clone occurred a few times. The CDR3 nucleotides read TGTGCCAGTGACAGCTCCTATAATTCACCCCTCCACTTT. Its translation is CASDSSYNSPLHF. The rearrangement uses TRBV6-6 and TRBJ1-6, with D perhaps TRBD1 (5 bases). This CDR3 is 13 amino acids long. The V gene lost 9 bases and the J gene lost 0 bases, with 6 bases spanning the gap. Germline V gene sequence: CDR1 MNHNY, CDR2 SVGAGI (reference sequence).

The J gene is TRBJ2-1, the V gene TRBV19; 7 bases match TRBD2. The J segment lost 5 bases and the V segment lost 4 bases, leaving 8 bases of the junction unmatched. The CDR3 covers 15 residues. Germline lookup yields CDR1 LNHDA and CDR2 SQIVND (reference sequence). The CDR3 bases are TGTGCCAGTAGTAGTTTTGGCGGGGGAAACAATGAGCAGTTCTTC. This codes for CASSSFGGGNNEQFF. Full variable domain (rest looked up from reference TRBV19 and TRBJ2-1): DGGITQSPKYLFRKEGQNVTLSCEQNLNHDAMYWYRQDPGQGLRLIYYSQIVNDFQKGDIAEGYSVSREKKESFPLTVTSAQKNPTAFYLCASSSFGGGNNEQFFGPGTRLTVL.

This clone was seen more than once but under ten times. The V gene is TRBV7-2, the J gene TRBJ2-5; possibly TRBD2 for D (5 bases). The CDR3 is made up of 16 amino acids. CDR1 is SGHTA and CDR2 is FQGNSA in the germline V gene. Trimming took off 0 bases at V and 5 bases at J, with 16 bases between the two ends. The CDR3 bases are TGTGCCAGCAGCTTAGCCTTCTCGAGGGTTGGGGAGACCCAGTACTTC. Translated: CASSLAFSRVGETQYF.

V usage is TRBV30 and J usage is TRBJ2-1; 11 bases are a match to TRBD2. V shed 5 bases, J shed 7 bases, and the junction held 10 bases outside the gene matches. The CDR3 length is 15 residues. Per germline, CDR1 GTSNPN and CDR2 SVGIG (reference sequence). The CDR3 DNA is TGTGCCTGGGGTTACGAACTAGCGGGGGCGAATGAGCAGTTCTTC. It codes for CAWGYELAGANEQFF. Based on the CDR3 plus reference TRBV30 and TRBJ2-1, the full variable domain is SQTIHQWPATLVQPVGSPLSLECTVEGTSNPNLYWYRQAAGRGLQLLFYSVGIGQISSEVPQNLSASRPQDRQFILSSKKLLLSDSGFYLCAWGYELAGANEQFFGPGTRLTVL.

This clone turned up a few times. The J gene is TRBJ2-5, the V gene TRBV5-1; weak D call: TRBD2 (5 bases). With the DNA end fitting TRBJ2-7 better, the J assignment may be wrong. The germline V gene has CDR1 SGHRS and CDR2 YFSETQ. There are 15 residues in the CDR3. CDR3 in DNA: TGCGCCAGCAGCTTGGCCGCAGGACTCTCCTACGAGCAGTACTTC. Its translation is CASSLAAGLSYEQYF.

In its sample, this clone was seen a few times. The V gene is TRBV7-9, the J gene TRBJ1-5, with D maybe TRBD1 (6 bases). Germline V lookup: CDR1 SEHNR, CDR2 FQNEAQ (reference sequence). The length of the CDR3 is 15 residues. Trimming stripped 4 bases from V and 1 base from J, with 11 bases between. This chain's CDR3 is CASSSGAVSNQPQHF. In DNA form, the CDR3 reads TGTGCCAGCAGCTCAGGGGCGGTGAGCAATCAGCCCCAGCATTTT. Drawing the rest from reference TRBV7-9 and TRBJ1-5, the complete variable domain is DTGVSQNPRHKITKRGQNVTFRCDPISEHNRLYWYRQTLGQGPEFLTYFQNEAQLEKSRLLSDRFSAERPKGSFSTLEIQRTEQGDSAMYLCASSSGAVSNQPQHFGDGTRLSIL.